These 21 T cell receptor beta chains were all obtained from the same sample, sequenced in a study of metastatic and nonmetastatic thyroid tumors. Not a single patient had been given any form of treatment at any point before undergoing thyroid surgery. TCRdb reassembled clones from the PCR reads with MiXCR. The profile shows about 24,000 clones, over 25% of them singletons. The sequenced sample consisted of blood. These receptors came from a male donor with papillary thyroid cancer or a benign thyroid nodule (not recorded which). Some clones in this sample may be carry-over from other donors' samples.

The rearrangement links TRBV20-1 to TRBJ2-7; 10 bases line up with TRBD2. Germline CDR1 and CDR2: DFQATT and SNEGSKA (reference sequence). Trimming at V came to 2 bases and at J to 6 bases, leaving 16 bases not matched to a gene. This CDR3 comprises 17 residues. CDR3 loop: CSARRGLAGVQGGEQYF. The DNA for the CDR3 is TGCAGTGCTAGAAGGGGGCTAGCGGGAGTACAGGGCGGCGAGCAGTACTTC.

This clone was recorded at least ten times. The chain couples TRBV10-1 to TRBJ2-1, with 7 positions matching TRBD2. Germline lookup yields CDR1 WNHNN and CDR2 SYGVQD (reference sequence). The V gene end was trimmed by 8 bases and the J gene end by 4 bases; junction bases not matched to a gene: 8. This CDR3 spans 14 amino acids. The CDR3 sequence is CASLRDYPYNEQFF. DNA for the CDR3: TGCGCCAGCCTCCGGGACTACCCATACAATGAGCAGTTCTTC.

In this sample, this clone turned up many times. The gene calls are TRBV11-1 and TRBJ2-2; 11 positions agree with TRBD2. V was pared by 5 bases and J by 3 bases, with 5 bases of the junction left unmatched. The CDR3 totals 16 residues. Germline assignment: CDR1 SGHAT and CDR2 FQDESV (reference sequence). The CDR3 spells CASSTGTSGYTGELFF. The CDR3, as DNA: TGTGCCAGCAGCACTGGGACTAGCGGATACACCGGGGAGCTGTTTTTT. Together with reference TRBV11-1 and TRBJ2-2, the CDR3 gives the full variable domain: EAEVAQSPRYKITEKSQAVAFWCDPISGHATLYWYRQILGQGPELLVQFQDESVVDDSQLPKDRFSAERLKGVDSTLKIQPAELGDSAMYLCASSTGTSGYTGELFFGEGSRLTVL.

This clone was counted between two and nine times. The chain uses TRBV28 and TRBJ2-7, with D possibly matching TRBD2 (6 bases). Looked up from germline, CDR1 is MDHEN and CDR2 is SYDVKM. The CDR3 is made up of 13 amino acids. Between the trimmed V and J ends, which lost 6 bases and 4 bases, there was a span of 13 bases. The CDR3 nucleotides are TGTGCCAGCAGGGGGGGTGGAGAGTACGAGCAGTACTTC. It encodes CASRGGGEYEQYF.

This clone was seen a few times. The J gene is TRBJ2-7, the V gene TRBV28; no clear D. V shed 11 bases and J shed 3 bases, with 14 bases lying between them. This CDR3 region has 12 residues. The V gene's germline CDR1 is MDHEN and CDR2 SYDVKM. The CDR3 nucleotides read TGTGCCGGCGGTGGGCAGTTCTACGAGCAGTACTTC. Translating gives CAGGGQFYEQYF. Using reference TRBV28 and TRBJ2-7 for the parts outside the CDR3, the full variable domain is DVKVTQSSRYLVKRTGEKVFLECVQDMDHENMFWYRQDPGLGLRLIYFSYDVKMKEKGDIPEGYSVSREKKERFSLILESASTNQTSMYLCAGGGQFYEQYFGPGTRLTVT.

This clone was picked up many times. J is TRBJ2-7 and V is TRBV18, with a weak D call TRBD2 (6 bases). Germline V gene lookup returns CDR1 KGHSH and CDR2 LQKENI. The CDR3 length is 13 residues. The ends were cut back, 6 bases at V and 4 bases at J, with 13 bases in the middle. The CDR3 loop reads CASSAGRNYEQYF. In nucleotides, the CDR3 is TGTGCCAGCTCGGCGGGACGTAATTACGAGCAGTACTTC.

The chain has TRBV20-1 and TRBJ1-2; no definite D call. Germline V gene lookup returns CDR1 DFQATT and CDR2 SNEGSKA (reference sequence). The CDR3 runs 12 residues. V was clipped by 6 bases and J by 10 bases, with 18 bases between them. CDR3 residues: CSASPLGKVYTF. CDR3 nucleotides: TGCAGTGCGAGCCCGTTGGGCAAAGTCTACACCTTC.

This clone has a count of ten or more. The CDR3 sequence is CASSDPGQPNTEAFF. The CDR3, as DNA: TGCGCCAGCAGTGACCCGGGACAGCCGAACACTGAAGCTTTCTTT. The gene calls are TRBV10-2 and TRBJ1-1, with 7 bases lining up with TRBD1. After removal of 3 bases from V and 1 base from J, the junction contained 5 bases not matched to a gene. This CDR3 contains 15 residues. Germline V gene data show CDR1 as WSHSY and CDR2 as SAAADI.

The chain couples TRBV7-2 to TRBJ2-7; perhaps D is TRBD1 or TRBD2 (5 bases each). V lost 5 bases to trimming and J lost 0 bases, with 14 bases between them. The V gene's germline CDR1 is SGHTA and CDR2 FQGNSA. This CDR3 is built from 15 residues. CDR3 sequence reads: CASSDTGTRSYEQYF. In DNA, the CDR3 is TGTGCCAGCAGCGACACCGGGACCCGCTCCTACGAGCAGTACTTC.

This clone showed up just a few times. The chain couples TRBV6-1 to TRBJ2-7; maybe TRBD2 (6 bases). Germline V lookup: CDR1 MNHNS, CDR2 SASEGT. The ends were cut back, 2 bases at V and 3 bases at J, with 14 bases in the middle. This CDR3 region has 15 residues. Here the CDR3 reads CASSEPGRGLYEQYF. Here the CDR3 DNA reads TGTGCCAGCAGTGAACCCGGGAGAGGGCTCTACGAGCAGTACTTC.

This clone was seen only a few times. The rearrangement uses TRBV28 and TRBJ2-2; tentatively, D is TRBD1 or TRBD2 (7 bases each). The CDR3 loop spans 15 amino acids. CDR1 and CDR2 (germline): MDHEN, SYDVKM. The V end lost 7 bases, the J end lost 6 bases, and 18 bases lay between the germline ends. DNA for the CDR3: TGTGCCAGCAAAGGGGGCGTGCGGGAGTCCGGGGAGCTGTTTTTT. This translates into CASKGGVRESGELFF.

In its sample, this clone was seen many times. The chain employs TRBV4-1 and TRBJ1-3; maybe TRBD1 (5 bases). Germline CDR1 MGHRA, CDR2 YSYEKL. Trimming took off 2 bases at V and 3 bases at J, with 11 bases between the two ends. The CDR3 is 15 amino acids. CDR3: CASSQSGGGGNTIYF. CDR3 DNA sequence: TGCGCCAGCAGCCAATCCGGGGGAGGTGGAAACACCATATATTTT.

The table lists this clone with many counts. The chain is built from TRBV20-1 and TRBJ1-2; 8 nucleotides match TRBD1. The J segment lost 8 bases and the V segment lost 5 bases, leaving 10 bases of the junction unmatched. This CDR3 comprises 13 residues. CDR1 is DFQATT and CDR2 is SNEGSKA in the germline V gene (reference sequence). The CDR3 bases are TGCAGTGCTGCCCAACAGGGGGAAAGGGGCTACACCTTC. Residues: CSAAQQGERGYTF.

Comment on this clone: The junction shows a germline mismatch at one end, possibly a read error. This chain links TRBV9 with TRBJ2-2, with TRBD2 matching 9 bases. CDR3 length: 18 amino acids. Germline CDR1 reads SGDLS; CDR2 reads YYNGEE. The CDR3 bases are TGTGCCAGCAGCCCCCCGGGACTAGCTCTATCGTACACCTGGGAGCTGTTTTTT. It yields the protein CASSPPGLALSYTWELFF.

This chain connects TRBV20-1 to TRBJ2-7, with 9 bases lining up with TRBD1. The CDR3 sequence is 14 residues long. The germline CDR1 and CDR2 sequences are DFQATT and SNEGSKA (reference sequence). V was clipped by 5 bases and J by 0 bases; unmatched bases: 5. CDR3 DNA: TGCAGTGCTCAGGACAGGGGTGCCTCCTACGAGCAGTACTTC. Its translation: CSAQDRGASYEQYF.

Within the sample, this clone is medium-sized. The gene calls are TRBV12-3 or TRBV12-4 and TRBJ2-7; TRBD2 agrees at 10 bases. With 5 bases clipped from V and 0 bases from J, the junction kept 7 bases outside the gene matches. This CDR3 region has 16 residues. CDR3 nucleotides: TGTGCCAGCAGTAAACCTAGCGGGAGTAGCTCCTACGAGCAGTACTTC. Protein sequence: CASSKPSGSSSYEQYF.

This clone has just a few counts. The rearrangement uses TRBV6-1 and TRBJ1-2; D possibly corresponds to TRBD1 (6 bases). Germline assignment: CDR1 MNHNS and CDR2 SASEGT. The CDR3 sequence is 16 residues long. Trimming took off 3 bases at V and 4 bases at J, with 18 bases between the two ends. CDR3 loop: CASSDPGQPSPYGYTF. The CDR3 DNA sequence: TGTGCCAGCAGTGATCCGGGACAACCGAGTCCCTATGGCTACACCTTC.

In its sample, this clone was seen a few times. At one end the junction does not follow the germline gene, possibly because of a read error. The rearrangement joins TRBV6-6 to TRBJ2-1; 10 bases agree with TRBD2. Germline assignment: CDR1 MNHNY and CDR2 SVGAGI (reference sequence). The CDR3 totals 16 residues. CDR3 nucleotides: TGTGCCAGCATTTACGTCCCTAGCGGGAGTTCACATGAGCAGTCCTTC. Translating gives CASIYVPSGSSHEQSF.

This clone was detected a few times. A read error is possible here, since a much larger clone lies one base away. The chain uses TRBV4-3 and TRBJ2-5, with TRBD2 matching 10 bases. This CDR3 is built from 15 residues. Germline V gene lookup returns CDR1 LGHNA and CDR2 YSLEER. J lost 9 bases, V lost 0 bases, and 7 bases had no gene match. CDR3 DNA: TGCGCCAGCAGCCAAGAAGCGGGGGGGTTGGTTCCCCAGTACTTC. Residues: CASSQEAGGLVPQYF.

By sample fraction, this clone is medium-sized (0.01 to 0.1%). This chain connects TRBV6-1 to TRBJ2-7; D possibly corresponds to TRBD2 (5 bases). This CDR3 comprises 13 residues. V was trimmed by 2 bases and J by 5 bases, leaving 10 bases between them. The germline V gene encodes CDR1 MNHNS and CDR2 SASEGT. In DNA, the CDR3 is TGTGCCAGCAGTGAATCCGGGATACACGAGCAGTACTTC. This gives the protein CASSESGIHEQYF.

This clone was picked up many times. The chain couples TRBV5-6 to TRBJ1-1; no clear D gene. This CDR3 is 14 amino acids long. Germline CDR1 is SGHDT and CDR2 is YYEEEE. Trimming took off 1 base at V and 11 bases at J, with 18 bases between the two ends. The CDR3 here is CASSLRADNVAAFF. The CDR3 bases are TGTGCCAGCAGCTTGAGGGCCGACAATGTGGCGGCTTTCTTT.